These 6 T cell receptor beta chains share one sample of origin, sequenced in a study of blood T cell repertoires in COVID-19. Sequencing used immunoSEQ multiplex PCR; TCRdb keeps in-frame clones, though not all of them. This table has 45,000 or so clones, 80% to 90% appearing once. Sequencing was performed on peripheral blood. These receptors were collected from an older man with acute or convalescent COVID-19.

The rearrangement links TRBV11-2 to TRBJ1-1; tentatively, D is TRBD1 (5 bases). Trimming cost V 2 bases and J 5 bases, with 9 bases left between them. The germline gives CDR1 SGHAT, CDR2 FQNNGV. This CDR3 is built from 13 residues. CDR3 coding DNA: TGTGCCAGCAGCTTACAGGGTTGGACTGAAGCTTTCTTT. Translating gives CASSLQGWTEAFF.

V is TRBV2 and J is TRBJ2-1; no clear D gene. V lost 2 bases and J 9 bases, leaving 11 bases between the germline ends. Germline V gene data show CDR1 as SNHLY and CDR2 as FYNNEI. The CDR3 runs 13 residues. CDR3 nucleotide sequence: TGTGCCAGCAGTGAAACACGGGTTAGTGAGCAGTTCTTC. Amino acid sequence: CASSETRVSEQFF.

V is TRBV3-1 (or the pseudogene TRBV3-2) and J is TRBJ2-7; D call uncertain. Per the germline V gene, CDR1 is LGHDT and CDR2 is YNNKEL (reference sequence). Trimming removed 6 bases at V and 4 bases at J, with 10 bases between. This CDR3 has 12 amino acids. CDR3 residues: CASRGDTYEQYF. In DNA, the CDR3 is TGTGCCAGCAGAGGCGACACTTACGAGCAGTACTTC.

This clone occurred a few times. This sequence joins TRBV9 and TRBJ2-7, with 12 positions matching TRBD1. Germline-derived CDR1 and CDR2 are SGDLS and YYNGEE. The CDR3 loop spans 15 amino acids. The V and J ends lost 3 bases and 4 bases, in that order; junction bases with no gene match: 5. CDR3 loop: CASSAGTGGLYEQYF. The CDR3 coding sequence is TGTGCCAGCAGCGCCGGGACAGGGGGCTTGTACGAGCAGTACTTC.

This chain links TRBV5-1 with TRBJ2-3; D possibly corresponds to TRBD1 (6 bases). The germline V gene has CDR1 SGHRS and CDR2 YFSETQ. Trimming took 3 bases from V and 6 from J, leaving 14 bases between them. This CDR3 has 14 amino acids. DNA for the CDR3: TGCGCCAGCAGCTCCAGGGGAACGATTGATACGCAGTATTTT. This gives the protein CASSSRGTIDTQYF.

This sequence joins TRBV30 and TRBJ2-3; TRBD2 matches at 7 bases. Germline loops: CDR1 GTSNPN, CDR2 SVGIG (reference sequence). J was trimmed by 1 base and V by 2 bases; bases with no gene match: 15. The CDR3 is 18 amino acids. The CDR3 here is CAWSRPGGRGGGTDTQYF. CDR3 nucleotide sequence: TGTGCCTGGAGTCGCCCAGGAGGGAGGGGAGGGGGCACAGATACGCAGTATTTT.